The clone carrying this T cell receptor (beta chain) was counted between two and nine times. Its antigen remains unidentified. The record originates from a study of T-cell memory formation after mild COVID-19. Study-wide background: There were largely donor-specific TCR clusters. General observations from the study: Still unconfirmed is whether the second-wave clones peaking on day 37 recognized SARS-CoV-2. CD4/CD8 balance held among clones contracting day 15 to 85, and later expanders leaned CD4+.

The CDR3 runs 17 residues. In germline, CDR1 is SEHNR, CDR2 FQNEAQ (reference sequence). With 2 bases removed from V and 0 bases from J, the gap between germline ends came to 14 bases. Barcoded TCR alpha and TCR beta cDNA libraries with UMIs came from 5'RACE using constant-segment primers. TCRdb used MiXCR to reprocess the 5' RACE reads, holding one entry per CDR3 protein. The sample shows approximately 260,000 distinct CDR3 sequences, around 15% of them seen only once. This receptor was obtained from a man aged 18 to 30 who had mild COVID-19 (a few samples of this study predate the infection). Cell type and time point are not known. The sample taken for sequencing was PBMCs or a T cell subset sorted from them (not recorded which). The chain carries TRBV7-9 and TRBJ2-4; D is ambiguous. The DNA for the CDR3 is TGTGCCAGCAGCTTACACAGTGGAATTCTAGCCAAAAACATTCAGTACTTC. It yields the protein CASSLHSGILAKNIQYF.